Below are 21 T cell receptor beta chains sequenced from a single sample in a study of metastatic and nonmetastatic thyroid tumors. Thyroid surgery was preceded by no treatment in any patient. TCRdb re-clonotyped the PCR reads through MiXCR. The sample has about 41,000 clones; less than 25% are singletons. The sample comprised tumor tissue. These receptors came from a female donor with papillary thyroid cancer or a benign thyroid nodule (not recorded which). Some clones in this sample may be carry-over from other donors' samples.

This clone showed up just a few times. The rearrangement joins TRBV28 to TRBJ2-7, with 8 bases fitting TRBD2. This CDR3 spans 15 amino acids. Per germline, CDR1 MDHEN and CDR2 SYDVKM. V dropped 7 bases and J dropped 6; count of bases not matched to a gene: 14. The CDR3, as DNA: TGTGCCAGCAAGCTTAAAGCGGGAGTAGAGCCCGAGCAGTACTTC. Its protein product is CASKLKAGVEPEQYF.

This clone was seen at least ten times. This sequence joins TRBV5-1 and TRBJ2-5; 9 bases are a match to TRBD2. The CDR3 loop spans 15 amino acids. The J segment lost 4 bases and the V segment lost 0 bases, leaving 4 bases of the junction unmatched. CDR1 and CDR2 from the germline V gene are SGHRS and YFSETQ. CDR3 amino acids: CASSLALAGSETQYF. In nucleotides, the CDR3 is TGCGCCAGCAGCTTGGCCCTAGCGGGATCAGAGACCCAGTACTTC.

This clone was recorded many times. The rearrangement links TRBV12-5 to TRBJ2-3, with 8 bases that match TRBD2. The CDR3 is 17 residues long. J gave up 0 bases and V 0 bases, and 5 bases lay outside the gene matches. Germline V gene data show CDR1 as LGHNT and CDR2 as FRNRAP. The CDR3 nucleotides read TGTGCTAGTGGTTTGGTACCTAGCGGGCCGAGCACAGATACGCAGTATTTT. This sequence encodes CASGLVPSGPSTDTQYF.

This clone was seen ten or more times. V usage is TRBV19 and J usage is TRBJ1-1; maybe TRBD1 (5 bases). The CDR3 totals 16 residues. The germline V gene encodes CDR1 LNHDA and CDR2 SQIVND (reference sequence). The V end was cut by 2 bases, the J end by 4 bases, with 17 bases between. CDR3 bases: TGTGCCAGTAGTATAAATAGATTTGGGGGGGGCACTGAAGCTTTCTTT. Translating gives CASSINRFGGGTEAFF.

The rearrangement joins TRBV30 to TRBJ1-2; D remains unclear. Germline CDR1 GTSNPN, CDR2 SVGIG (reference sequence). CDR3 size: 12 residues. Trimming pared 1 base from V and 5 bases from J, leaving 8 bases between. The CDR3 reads CAWSGERYGYTF. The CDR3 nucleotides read TGTGCCTGGAGTGGAGAGAGATATGGCTACACCTTC.

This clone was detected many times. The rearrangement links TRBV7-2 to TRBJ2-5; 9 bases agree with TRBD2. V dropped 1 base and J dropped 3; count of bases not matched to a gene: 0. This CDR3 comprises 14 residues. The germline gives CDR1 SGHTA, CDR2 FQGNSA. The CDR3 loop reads CASSLGLAEETQYF. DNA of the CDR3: TGTGCCAGCAGCTTAGGACTAGCGGAAGAGACCCAGTACTTC.

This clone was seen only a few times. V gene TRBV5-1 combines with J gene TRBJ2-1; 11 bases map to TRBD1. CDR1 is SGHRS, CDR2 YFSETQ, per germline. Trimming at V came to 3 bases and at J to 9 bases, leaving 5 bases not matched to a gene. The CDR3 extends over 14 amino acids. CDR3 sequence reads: CASSWDRGGGEQFF. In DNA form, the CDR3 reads TGCGCCAGCAGCTGGGACAGGGGGGGCGGTGAGCAGTTCTTC.

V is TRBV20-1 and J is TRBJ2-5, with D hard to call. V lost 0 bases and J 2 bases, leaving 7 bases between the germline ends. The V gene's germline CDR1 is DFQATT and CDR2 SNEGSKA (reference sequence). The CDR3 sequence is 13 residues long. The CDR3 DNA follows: TGCAGTGCTAGAGAAAATGATCAAGAGACCCAGTACTTC. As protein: CSARENDQETQYF.

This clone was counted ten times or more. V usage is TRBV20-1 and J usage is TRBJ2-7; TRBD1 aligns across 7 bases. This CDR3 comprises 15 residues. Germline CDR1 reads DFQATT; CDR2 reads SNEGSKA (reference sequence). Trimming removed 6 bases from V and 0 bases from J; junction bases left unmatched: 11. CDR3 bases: TGCAGTGCCGCGAGTGACCGGGACAGCTCCTACGAGCAGTACTTC. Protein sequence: CSAASDRDSSYEQYF.

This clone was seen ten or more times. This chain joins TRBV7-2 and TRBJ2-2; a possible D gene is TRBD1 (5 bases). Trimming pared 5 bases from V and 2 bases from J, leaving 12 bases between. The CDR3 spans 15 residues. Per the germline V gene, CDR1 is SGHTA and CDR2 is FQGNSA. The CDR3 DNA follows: TGTGCCAGCAGCCTTTTCAGGGAAAACACCGGGGAGCTGTTTTTT. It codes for CASSLFRENTGELFF.

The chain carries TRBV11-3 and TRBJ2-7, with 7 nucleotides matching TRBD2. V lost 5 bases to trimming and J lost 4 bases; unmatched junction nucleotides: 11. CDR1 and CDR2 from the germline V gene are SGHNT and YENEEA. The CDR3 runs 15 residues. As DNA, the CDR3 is TGTGCCAGCAGCCAGGACGCGGGAGAGGTGTACGAGCAGTACTTC. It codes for CASSQDAGEVYEQYF.

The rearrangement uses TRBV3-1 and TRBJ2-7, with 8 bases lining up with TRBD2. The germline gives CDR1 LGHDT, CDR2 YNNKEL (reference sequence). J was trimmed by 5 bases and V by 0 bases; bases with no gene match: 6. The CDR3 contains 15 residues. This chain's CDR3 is CASSQDRSGSHEQYF. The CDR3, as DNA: TGTGCCAGCAGCCAAGATCGGAGCGGGAGTCACGAGCAGTACTTC.

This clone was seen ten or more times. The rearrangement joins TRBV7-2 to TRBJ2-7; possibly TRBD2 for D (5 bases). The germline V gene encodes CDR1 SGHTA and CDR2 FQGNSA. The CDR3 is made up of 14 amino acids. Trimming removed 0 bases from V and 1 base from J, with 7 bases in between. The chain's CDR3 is CASSLAPGSYEQYF. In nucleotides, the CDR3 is TGTGCCAGCAGCTTAGCGCCGGGGTCCTACGAGCAGTACTTC.

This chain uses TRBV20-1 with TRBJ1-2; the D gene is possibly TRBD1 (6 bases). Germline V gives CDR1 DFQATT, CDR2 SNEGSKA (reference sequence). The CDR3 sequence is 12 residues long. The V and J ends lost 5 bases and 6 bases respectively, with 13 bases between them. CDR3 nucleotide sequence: TGCAGTGCTTGGTACAGGGTGAATGGCTACACCTTC. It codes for CSAWYRVNGYTF.

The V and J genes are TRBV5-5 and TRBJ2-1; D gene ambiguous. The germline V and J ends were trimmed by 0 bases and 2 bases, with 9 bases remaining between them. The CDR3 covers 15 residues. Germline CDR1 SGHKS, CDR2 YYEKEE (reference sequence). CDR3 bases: TGTGCCAGCAGCTTGGACGGAAACCCCTACAATGAGCAGTTCTTC. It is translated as CASSLDGNPYNEQFF.

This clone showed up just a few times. CDR3 in amino acids: CATSGGSGRSLRNEQFF. As DNA, the CDR3 is TGTGCCACCAGCGGGGGGTCGGGCAGAAGTTTAAGGAATGAGCAGTTCTTC. This sequence joins TRBV15 and TRBJ2-1, with a tentative D call TRBD2 (6 bases). CDR1 LNHNV and CDR2 YYDKDF come from the germline V gene (reference sequence). The CDR3 contains 17 residues. Trimming left V 5 bases short and J 7 bases short, with 24 bases between.

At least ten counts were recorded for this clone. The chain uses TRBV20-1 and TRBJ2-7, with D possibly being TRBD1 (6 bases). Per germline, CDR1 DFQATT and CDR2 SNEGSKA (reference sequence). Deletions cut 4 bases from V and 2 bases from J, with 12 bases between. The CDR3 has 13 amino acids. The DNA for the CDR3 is TGCAGTGCTACAAGACAGGACCCCTACGAGCAGTACTTC. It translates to CSATRQDPYEQYF.

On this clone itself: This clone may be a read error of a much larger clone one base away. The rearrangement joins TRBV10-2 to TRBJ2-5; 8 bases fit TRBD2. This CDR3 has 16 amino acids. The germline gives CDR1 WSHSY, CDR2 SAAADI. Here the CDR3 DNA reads TGCGCCAGCAGTGAGTCAAGCGGGAGTCGCCAAGATACCCAGTACTTC. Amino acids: CASSESSGSRQDTQYF.

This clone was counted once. Here the CDR3 DNA reads TGTGCCAGCAGTTCGGCGGGGGGGGGTCGGGAGACCCAGTACTTC. Translation gives CASSSAGGGRETQYF. The chain links TRBV27 to TRBJ2-5; 9 bases align to TRBD2. The CDR3 loop spans 15 amino acids. CDR1 and CDR2 (germline): MNHEY, SMNVEV (reference sequence). With 4 bases clipped from V and 5 bases from J, the junction kept 8 bases outside the gene matches.

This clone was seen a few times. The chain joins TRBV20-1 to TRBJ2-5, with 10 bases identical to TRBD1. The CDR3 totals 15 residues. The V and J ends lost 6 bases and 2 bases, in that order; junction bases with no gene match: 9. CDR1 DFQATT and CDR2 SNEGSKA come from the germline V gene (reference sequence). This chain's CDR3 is CSAQDRGQGQETQYF. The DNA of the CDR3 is TGCAGTGCCCAAGACAGGGGGCAGGGACAAGAGACCCAGTACTTC.

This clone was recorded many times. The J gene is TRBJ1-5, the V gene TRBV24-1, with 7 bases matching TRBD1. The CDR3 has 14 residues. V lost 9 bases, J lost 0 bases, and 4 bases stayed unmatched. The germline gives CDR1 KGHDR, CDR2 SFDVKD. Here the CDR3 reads CATGDSYSNQPQHF. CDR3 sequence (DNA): TGTGCCACCGGGGACAGCTATAGCAATCAGCCCCAGCATTTT.